The TCR beta chain under discussion was sequenced for a study of blood T cell repertoires in COVID-19. Study summary: Nucleic acid was either cDNA or gDNA, and it came from T cells, B-cell-depleted T cells, or PBMCs.

Germline trimming cut 11 bases from V and 0 bases from J; bases unmatched to any gene: 7. Looked up from germline, CDR1 is MNHEY and CDR2 is SMNVEV (reference sequence). The CDR3 length is 14 residues. Libraries were prepared by immunoSEQ multiplex PCR; TCRdb keeps only in-frame clonotypes and omits some of them. Altogether 90,000 to 120,000 clones are present, over 75% being singletons, with the ten largest covering roughly 6%. The genes are TRBV27 and TRBJ2-1, with 7 bases identical to TRBD2. The sample taken for sequencing was peripheral blood. This sequence originates from a woman aged 60 to 75 with acute or convalescent COVID-19. The DNA for the CDR3 is TGTGCCGTGACTAGCCGTAGCTCCTACAATGAGCAGTTCTTC. Protein product: CAVTSRSSYNEQFF.